This passage covers 29 T cell receptor beta chains from one sample sequenced in a study of CD8 T cells in Susac syndrome. The authors reverse transcribed roughly 0.5 to 1 ug RNA with random hexamers. TCRdb used MiXCR to reprocess the immunoSEQ multiplex PCR reads, holding one entry per CDR3 protein. The table lists approximately 150,000 distinct CDR3 sequences, around 85% of them singletons. Sequences were obtained from CD8+ T cells from PBMCs. The receptor set was obtained from a human donor with multiple sclerosis.

CDR3 protein: CASSLARGTSSYEQYV. The CDR3 coding sequence is TGTGCCAGCAGCTTAGCGCGAGGGACAAGCTCCTACGAGCAGTACGTC. This rearrangement joins TRBV7-9 to TRBJ2-7; TRBD1 is a possible D gene (6 bases). Germline CDR1 reads SEHNR; CDR2 reads FQNEAQ (reference sequence). Trimming left V 0 bases short and J 0 bases short, with 12 bases between. This CDR3 contains 16 residues.

This clonotype was seen a few times. The chain uses TRBV6-1 and TRBJ2-7; no reliable D call. Between the trimmed V and J ends, which lost 6 bases and 2 bases, there was a span of 11 bases. This CDR3 is 13 amino acids long. CDR1 and CDR2 (germline): MNHNS, SASEGT. CDR3 DNA: TGTGCCAGCAGCCTCGACTCGACCTACGAGCAGTACGTC. It encodes CASSLDSTYEQYV.

Concerning this clonotype: The junction does not match germline at one end; this may be a read error. V and J are TRBV13 and TRBJ2-7; 9 bases map to TRBD2. The CDR3 is 15 amino acids. The germline gives CDR1 PRHDT, CDR2 FYEKMQ (reference sequence). CDR3 nucleotides: TGTGCCGGCAGCTTAGGGCGCGGGGGGGCGGTCGAGCAGTACTTC. Its translation is CAGSLGRGGAVEQYF.

The chain couples TRBV29-1 to TRBJ2-1; possibly TRBD2 for D (5 bases). This CDR3 has 11 amino acids. Germline V gene data show CDR1 as SQVTM and CDR2 as ANQGSEA. Between the trimmed V and J ends, which lost 4 bases and 10 bases, there was a span of 11 bases. CDR3 sequence reads: CSVVWENEQFF. In DNA, the CDR3 is TGCAGCGTTGTGTGGGAGAACGAGCAGTTCTTC.

The rearrangement uses TRBV19 and TRBJ2-7, with TRBD2 matching over 7 bases. The CDR3 consists of 13 residues. Per germline, CDR1 LNHDA and CDR2 SQIVND (reference sequence). Trimming removed 8 bases from V and 5 bases from J; junction bases left unmatched: 9. CDR3: CASGAGLENEQYF. CDR3 bases: TGTGCCAGTGGGGCCGGACTAGAGAACGAGCAGTACTTC.

The rearrangement links TRBV6-1 to TRBJ1-1; the match to TRBD1 covers 10 bases. CDR3 size: 15 residues. The ends lost 11 bases at V and 10 bases at J; junction bases unmatched: 19. The germline CDR1 and CDR2 sequences are MNHNS and SASEGT. The CDR3 region has the DNA TGTGCCGGGACAGGGGAGCCAGGGGGAGTGCACGGAGCTTTCTTT. It translates to CAGTGEPGGVHGAFF.

The CDR3 spells CASSLEDGELFF. CDR3 DNA: TGTGCCAGCAGCTTGGAGGACGGGGAGCTGTTTTTT. The V call is TRBV5-6, the J call TRBJ2-2; D gene uncertain. The V gene's germline CDR1 is SGHDT and CDR2 YYEEEE. This CDR3 is 12 amino acids long. V was cut by 0 bases and J by 7 bases, with 4 bases left in between. The whole variable domain, filled in from reference TRBV5-6 and TRBJ2-2, reads DAGVTQSPTHLIKTRGQQVTLRCSPKSGHDTVSWYQQALGQGPQFIFQYYEEEERQRGNFPDRFSGHQFPNYSSELNVNALLLGDSALYLCASSLEDGELFFGEGSRLTVL.

The chain combines TRBV20-1 with TRBJ1-1, with 9 nucleotides matching TRBD1. V shed 6 bases and J 0 bases; nucleotides not matched to a gene: 8. CDR1 and CDR2 from the germline V gene are DFQATT and SNEGSKA (reference sequence). CDR3 size: 15 residues. The CDR3 region is CSARTGEAMNTEAFF. DNA of the CDR3: TGCAGTGCCAGGACAGGGGAGGCTATGAACACTGAAGCTTTCTTT.

The rearrangement links TRBV12-3 or TRBV12-4 to TRBJ1-1; D perhaps matches TRBD1 (5 bases). This CDR3 is 15 amino acids long. V was pared by 0 bases and J by 0 bases, with 8 bases between. CDR3 nucleotide sequence: TGTGCCAGCAGTTTAGCGCAGGGCTTGAACACTGAAGCTTTCTTT. It translates to CASSLAQGLNTEAFF.

The chain links TRBV6-5 to TRBJ2-1, with a tentative D call TRBD2 (5 bases). Germline V gene lookup returns CDR1 MNHEY and CDR2 SVGAGI. The CDR3 sequence is 13 residues long. V gave up 6 bases and J gave up 4 bases, with 10 bases separating them. CDR3 in amino acids: CASSPTRYNEQFF. The CDR3 coding sequence is TGTGCCAGCAGCCCCACTAGGTACAATGAGCAGTTCTTC.

This chain joins TRBV28 and TRBJ2-1, with D unresolved. V lost 3 bases and J lost 3, with 9 bases in between. The CDR3 spans 14 residues. Germline values: CDR1 MDHEN, CDR2 SYDVKM. This chain's CDR3 is CASSFRANYNEQFF. DNA for the CDR3: TGTGCCAGCAGTTTTCGTGCGAACTACAATGAGCAGTTCTTC.

The chain combines TRBV12-3 or TRBV12-4 with TRBJ2-5; 8 nucleotides agree with TRBD1. The CDR3 is 13 residues long. The J segment lost 5 bases and the V segment lost 2 bases, leaving 1 base of the junction unmatched. CDR3 coding DNA: TGTGCCAGCAGTTTAAGGACAGGGGAGACCCAGTACTTC. Translating it yields CASSLRTGETQYF.

This rearrangement joins TRBV11-2 to TRBJ1-4, with unresolved D. CDR3 length: 15 amino acids. V lost 5 bases and J 8 bases, leaving 18 bases between the germline ends. Germline V gene sequence: CDR1 SGHAT, CDR2 FQNNGV. The CDR3 loop is CASSPTGSRREKLFF. CDR3 DNA sequence: TGTGCCAGCAGCCCCACCGGGTCTCGGCGGGAAAAACTGTTTTTT.

V is TRBV19 and J is TRBJ2-3; no definite D call. Trimming removed 3 bases from V and 6 bases from J, with 4 bases in between. Germline V gives CDR1 LNHDA, CDR2 SQIVND (reference sequence). This CDR3 comprises 11 residues. CDR3 bases: TGTGCCAGTAGTATGGCGGATACGCAGTATTTT. Translation gives CASSMADTQYF.

The V call is TRBV6-5, the J call TRBJ1-6, with D perhaps TRBD1 (6 bases). The CDR3 extends over 15 amino acids. Per the germline V gene, CDR1 is MNHEY and CDR2 is SVGAGI. V was pared by 4 bases and J by 6 bases, with 13 bases between. CDR3 amino acids: CASSSDTGINSPLHF. The CDR3 DNA reads as TGTGCCAGCAGTTCTGACACAGGGATTAATTCACCCCTCCACTTT.

This clonotype was detected only a few times. This rearrangement joins TRBV19 to TRBJ2-1, with 9 bases identical to TRBD2. The CDR3 spans 15 residues. The germline V gene encodes CDR1 LNHDA and CDR2 SQIVND (reference sequence). Trimming at V came to 5 bases and at J to 5 bases, leaving 7 bases not matched to a gene. CDR3 in DNA: TGTGCCAGTAGTCTCGTGAGCGGGGGGAACAATGAGCAGTTCTTC. This codes for CASSLVSGGNNEQFF.

The genes are TRBV6-1 and TRBJ2-1; TRBD2 matches 14 bases. Germline V gives CDR1 MNHNS, CDR2 SASEGT. V shed 3 bases and J 8 bases; nucleotides not matched to a gene: 3. The CDR3 is made up of 15 amino acids. The CDR3 DNA reads as TGTGCCAGCAGTGAGGGACTAGCGGGAGAGGATGAGCAGTTCTTC. This sequence encodes CASSEGLAGEDEQFF.

This clonotype was counted only a few times. The chain combines TRBV4-1 with TRBJ1-1; unclear D gene. CDR1 is MGHRA, CDR2 YSYEKL, per germline. The V and J ends lost 5 bases and 0 bases respectively, with 10 bases between them. The CDR3 totals 14 residues. The CDR3 here is CASSNGGLNTEAFF. The DNA for the CDR3 is TGCGCCAGCAGCAACGGCGGATTGAACACTGAAGCTTTCTTT.

V gene TRBV7-8 combines with J gene TRBJ2-1; D remains unclear. There are 13 residues in the CDR3. Germline CDR1 is SGHVS and CDR2 is FQNEAQ. V was trimmed by 2 bases and J by 5 bases, leaving 7 bases between them. In DNA, the CDR3 is TGTGCCAGCAGCTTAAAGATTGACAATGAGCAGTTCTTC. As protein: CASSLKIDNEQFF.

The gene calls are TRBV7-9 and TRBJ1-2; no clear D. Germline loops: CDR1 SEHNR, CDR2 FQNEAQ (reference sequence). V was trimmed by 6 bases and J by 6 bases, leaving 17 bases between them. There are 14 residues in the CDR3. The CDR3 here is CASRFPGSIDGYTF. The CDR3 coding sequence is TGTGCCAGCAGATTTCCGGGTTCCATCGATGGCTACACCTTC.

The chain couples TRBV28 to TRBJ2-7, with 11 bases matching TRBD2. The germline gives CDR1 MDHEN, CDR2 SYDVKM. The CDR3 is 16 amino acids. The CDR3 bases are TGTGCCAGCGGTTTTAGACTAGCGGGACTACCTGGGGAGCAGTACGTC. Its translation is CASGFRLAGLPGEQYV.

This chain joins TRBV6-5 and TRBJ1-1; the match to TRBD1 covers 8 bases. Trimming cost V 5 bases and J 5 bases; bases outside gene matches: 10. There are 15 residues in the CDR3. Per the germline V gene, CDR1 is MNHEY and CDR2 is SVGAGI. The CDR3 sequence: CASSQWTGRETEAFF. In nucleotides, the CDR3 is TGTGCCAGCAGTCAGTGGACAGGGAGGGAGACTGAAGCTTTCTTT.

The chain carries TRBV19 and TRBJ1-1; tentatively, D is TRBD1 (5 bases). This CDR3 contains 15 residues. CDR1 and CDR2 (germline): LNHDA, SQIVND (reference sequence). V lost 7 bases, J lost 3 bases, and 18 bases lay in between. The CDR3 is CASIAGQGSDTEAFF. The CDR3 coding sequence is TGTGCCAGTATCGCGGGGCAGGGCTCCGACACTGAAGCTTTCTTT.

The chain links TRBV4-1 to TRBJ2-7; 7 bases are a match to TRBD2. This CDR3 has 16 residues. The germline gives CDR1 MGHRA, CDR2 YSYEKL. V lost 5 bases to trimming and J lost 0 bases; unmatched junction nucleotides: 10. This chain's CDR3 is CASSEPGGGHSYEQYF. CDR3 sequence (DNA): TGCGCCAGCAGCGAGCCGGGGGGTGGACACTCCTACGAGCAGTACTTC.

The chain combines TRBV6-2 or TRBV6-3 with TRBJ2-1; 10 bases map to TRBD2. This CDR3 is built from 16 residues. The V and J ends lost 6 bases and 7 bases, in that order; junction bases with no gene match: 12. The germline gives CDR1 MNHEY, CDR2 SVGEGT. The CDR3 nucleotides read TGTGCCAGCAGCCCCTTTTTAGCGGGAGGAACTAATGAGCAGTTCTTC. It specifies CASSPFLAGGTNEQFF.

The genes are TRBV12-3 or TRBV12-4 and TRBJ2-5; 7 nucleotides agree with TRBD1. J was trimmed by 0 bases and V by 5 bases; bases with no gene match: 12. The CDR3 has 17 amino acids. In nucleotides, the CDR3 is TGTGCCAGCAGTCTTCGTCCCGGGACAGCGTACCAAGAGACCCAGTACTTC. Translation gives CASSLRPGTAYQETQYF.

The rearrangement links TRBV30 to TRBJ2-5, with D unclear. Looked up from germline, CDR1 is GTSNPN and CDR2 is SVGIG (reference sequence). CDR3 length equals 12 residues. Trimming took off 3 bases at V and 5 bases at J, with 10 bases between the two ends. CDR3 DNA: TGTGCCTGGAGGGCGAAAGTTGAGACCCAGTACTTC. Protein product: CAWRAKVETQYF.

The rearrangement joins TRBV5-1 to TRBJ2-7; TRBD2 matches 8 bases. The CDR3 is 14 amino acids. Per germline, CDR1 SGHRS and CDR2 YFSETQ. The V gene end was trimmed by 2 bases and the J gene end by 4 bases; junction bases not matched to a gene: 5. The CDR3 is CASSLAGEGYEQYV. CDR3 in DNA: TGCGCCAGCAGCTTAGCGGGAGAAGGATACGAGCAGTACGTC.

The chain is built from TRBV4-1 and TRBJ1-1; tentative D call: TRBD1 (6 bases). This CDR3 comprises 15 residues. Trimming removed 5 bases from V and 7 bases from J, with 20 bases in between. The germline V gene has CDR1 MGHRA and CDR2 YSYEKL. The CDR3 spells CASSIRTVIRGEAFF. The CDR3 DNA follows: TGCGCCAGCAGCATACGGACAGTTATACGGGGTGAAGCTTTCTTT.